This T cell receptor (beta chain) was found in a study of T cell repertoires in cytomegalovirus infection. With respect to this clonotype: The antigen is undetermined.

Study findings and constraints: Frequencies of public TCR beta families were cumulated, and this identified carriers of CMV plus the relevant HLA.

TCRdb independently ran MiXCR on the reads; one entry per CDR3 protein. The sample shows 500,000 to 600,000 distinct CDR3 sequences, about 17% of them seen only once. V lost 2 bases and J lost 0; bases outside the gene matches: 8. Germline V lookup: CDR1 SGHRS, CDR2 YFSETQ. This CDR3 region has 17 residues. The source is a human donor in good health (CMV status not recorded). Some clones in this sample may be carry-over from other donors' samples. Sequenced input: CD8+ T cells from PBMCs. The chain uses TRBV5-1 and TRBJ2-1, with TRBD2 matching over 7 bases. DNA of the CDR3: TGCGCCAGCAGCTTCGCTAGCGGCTTTAGCTCCTACAATGAGCAGTTCTTC. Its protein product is CASSFASGFSSYNEQFF.